Listed below are T cell receptor beta chains from one sample, sequenced in a study of cytomegalovirus exposure and HLA in healthy donors. TCRdb's copy holds only in-frame clones and misses some; the assay was immunoSEQ multiplex PCR. The sample has under 250,000 clones, approximately 82% seen once. Sequencing input: PBMCs. The receptor set was obtained from a woman aged 45-65 years in good health and CMV-seropositive. Each CDR3 is given with its conserved first and last residue. D genes are given only for firm matches. Clone size is given for some rows only: seen once, a few or many times, or a class if the clone is expanded.

len,d_gene,abundance,j_gene,v_gene,CDR3aa,CDR3nt
13,TRBD1,-,TRBJ2-5,TRBV19,CASSRTGEETQYF,TGTGCCAGTAGCAGGACAGGGGAGGAGACCCAGTACTTC
14,TRBD1,-,TRBJ2-1,TRBV27,CASTTGAAIHEQFF,TGTGCCAGCACAACAGGGGCAGCCATCCATGAGCAGTTCTTC
13,-,once,TRBJ2-1,TRBV5-1,CASSTVGVPEQFF,TGCGCCAGCAGCACGGTAGGGGTTCCGGAGCAGTTCTTC
17,TRBD1,-,TRBJ1-2,TRBV27,CASSPRTGGFWNYGYTF,TGTGCCAGCAGTCCACGGACAGGGGGTTTTTGGAACTATGGCTACACCTTC
13,-,-,TRBJ1-1,TRBV6-5,CASRMEGSTEAFF,TGTGCCAGCAGGATGGAGGGAAGCACTGAAGCTTTCTTT
15,-,-,TRBJ1-1,TRBV9,CASSPLRNMNTEAFF,TGTGCCAGCAGCCCCCTGAGGAATATGAACACTGAAGCTTTCTTT
14,TRBD2,-,TRBJ2-3,TRBV19,CASRQTGGADTQYF,TGTGCCAGTAGGCAGACGGGGGGGGCAGATACGCAGTATTTT
16,-,few,TRBJ1-5,TRBV13,CASIRGMGIDNQPQHF,TGTGCCAGCATCCGGGGGATGGGAATTGACAATCAGCCCCAGCATTTT
13,-,-,TRBJ2-3,TRBV19,CASSEVITDTQYF,TGTGCCAGTAGTGAGGTAATCACAGATACGCAGTATTTT
13,TRBD1,-,TRBJ1-2,TRBV18,CASSPTGAYGYTF,TGTGCCAGCTCACCTACAGGGGCTTATGGCTACACCTTC
15,-,-,TRBJ1-1,TRBV6-5,CASSYRTELYTEAFF,TGTGCCAGCAGTTACAGGACAGAATTGTACACTGAAGCTTTCTTT
15,-,-,TRBJ2-7,TRBV15,CATSRDLGGAGEQYF,TGTGCCACCAGCAGAGATCTCGGGGGAGCGGGCGAGCAGTACTTC
15,TRBD1,-,TRBJ2-3,TRBV7-6,CASSARGLGTDTQYF,TGTGCCAGCAGCGCCAGGGGGCTTGGCACAGATACGCAGTATTTT
16,TRBD2,few,TRBJ2-2,TRBV5-1,CASSLSGLSLTGELFF,TGCGCCAGCAGCTTGTCGGGACTATCCCTCACCGGGGAGCTGTTTTTT
14,TRBD1,-,TRBJ1-5,TRBV4-2,CASSQGQGYQPQHF,TGTGCCAGCAGCCAAGGACAGGGGTATCAGCCCCAGCATTTT
14,TRBD2,-,TRBJ2-1,TRBV6-1,CASSDSGGASEQFF,TGTGCCAGCAGTGATAGCGGGGGGGCCTCTGAGCAGTTCTTC
16,-,-,TRBJ1-2,TRBV4-2,CASSQERHMAQYGYTF,TGTGCCAGCAGCCAAGAAAGACATATGGCCCAGTATGGCTACACCTTC
13,-,-,TRBJ2-5,TRBV6-5,CASSYGQQETQYF,TGTGCCAGCAGTTACGGCCAACAAGAGACCCAGTACTTC
16,TRBD2,-,TRBJ2-3,TRBV7-9,CASSSGTSGNTDTQYF,TGTGCCAGCAGCTCCGGGACTAGCGGGAACACAGATACGCAGTATTTT
13,-,once,TRBJ1-2,TRBV19,CASSKGRGRGYTF,TGTGCCAGTAGTAAAGGCAGGGGAAGAGGCTACACCTTC
15,TRBD1,-,TRBJ1-1,TRBV7-9,CASSLSGTVNTEAFF,TGTGCCAGCAGCCTCTCCGGGACAGTGAACACTGAAGCTTTCTTT
14,TRBD2,-,TRBJ2-5,TRBV28,CASRPAGGPETQYF,TGTGCCAGCAGACCAGCGGGGGGGCCGGAGACCCAGTACTTC
13,-,-,TRBJ1-1,TRBV11-2,CASSLAGRTEAFF,TGTGCCAGCAGCTTAGCTGGGCGCACTGAAGCTTTCTTT
15,-,-,TRBJ1-2,TRBV9,CASSAGPRELYGYTF,TGTGCCAGCAGCGCGGGTCCGCGGGAGCTCTATGGCTACACCTTC
15,TRBD2,-,TRBJ2-1,TRBV27,CASSLRGGPYNEQFF,TGTGCCAGCAGCCTTCGGGGGGGCCCCTACAATGAGCAGTTCTTC
17,-,-,TRBJ1-5,TRBV30,CAWSRQVLPYSNQPQHF,TGTGCCTGGAGCAGACAGGTCCTCCCGTATAGCAATCAGCCCCAGCATTTT
16,TRBD1,-,TRBJ1-3,TRBV7-9,CACSLVAGTAGNTIYF,TGTGCCTGCAGCTTAGTAGCGGGGACAGCTGGAAACACCATATATTTT
12,TRBD1,-,TRBJ2-1,TRBV6-6,CASKGAGNEQFF,TGTGCCAGCAAGGGGGCCGGGAATGAGCAGTTCTTC
16,TRBD2,-,TRBJ2-2,TRBV9,CASSAIAGGYTGELFF,TGTGCCAGCAGCGCCATAGCGGGGGGTTACACCGGGGAGCTGTTTTTT
15,-,-,TRBJ1-2,TRBV6-5,CASSYDRNLNYGYTF,TGTGCCAGCAGTTACGACAGGAACCTAAACTATGGCTACACCTTC
15,-,once,TRBJ2-1,TRBV9,CASSADTGPDNEQFF,TGTGCCAGCAGCGCTGATACAGGGCCGGACAATGAGCAGTTCTTC
17,TRBD2,-,TRBJ2-7,TRBV29-1,CSVVGTSGGSTTYEQYF,TGCAGCGTTGTCGGGACTAGCGGGGGGTCAACCACCTACGAGCAGTACTTC
17,TRBD1,-,TRBJ1-4,TRBV7-9,CSSSLGLTRDRREKLFF,TGTTCCAGCAGCTTAGGGCTGACTCGGGACAGGAGGGAAAAACTGTTTTTT
15,-,-,TRBJ2-1,TRBV6-4,CASSSHAGTYNEQFF,TGTGCCAGCAGCTCCCATGCGGGAACCTACAATGAGCAGTTCTTC
16,TRBD1,-,TRBJ2-3,TRBV5-1,CASSLVTGGSTDTQYF,TGCGCCAGCAGCTTGGTGACAGGGGGGAGCACAGATACGCAGTATTTT
16,-,-,TRBJ1-1,TRBV5-1,CASSLATDPAGTEAFF,TGCGCCAGCAGCTTGGCGACAGATCCAGCGGGTACTGAAGCTTTCTTT
14,-,-,TRBJ2-7,TRBV19,CASSIEWGEYEQYF,TGTGCCAGTAGTATAGAGTGGGGGGAGTACGAGCAGTACTTC
13,-,few,TRBJ1-1,TRBV6-6,CASSYSSGGIAFF,TGTGCCAGCAGTTACTCGAGTGGAGGGATCGCTTTCTTT
13,-,once,TRBJ2-1,TRBV15,CATSTGRENEQFF,TGTGCCACCAGCACGGGAAGGGAGAATGAGCAGTTCTTC
16,-,-,TRBJ1-3,TRBV5-1,CASSLNGGSSGNTIYF,TGCGCCAGCAGCTTGAACGGCGGGAGCTCTGGAAACACCATATATTTT
18,TRBD1,-,TRBJ2-4,TRBV9,CASSVSGGQGITSNIQYF,TGTGCCAGCAGCGTTTCGGGAGGACAGGGGATTACTTCAAACATTCAGTACTTC
16,-,-,TRBJ1-1,TRBV4-1,CASSQGGYGSNTEAFF,TGCGCCAGCAGCCAAGGAGGGTACGGGTCCAACACTGAAGCTTTCTTT
14,-,-,TRBJ1-4,TRBV7-8,CASSLFINSEKLFF,TGTGCCAGCAGCTTATTTATAAACAGTGAAAAACTGTTTTTT
15,TRBD1,-,TRBJ1-1,TRBV5-1,CASSSGQARNTEAFF,TGCGCCAGCAGCTCAGGACAGGCACGGAACACTGAAGCTTTCTTT
15,-,-,TRBJ2-7,TRBV4-2,CASSPSTDSSYEQYF,TGTGCCAGCAGCCCCTCAACAGATAGTTCCTACGAGCAGTACTTC
14,-,few,TRBJ1-1,TRBV5-4,CASSLDRVNTEAFF,TGTGCCAGCAGCTTGGACAGAGTGAACACTGAAGCTTTCTTT
17,-,-,TRBJ1-1,TRBV19,CATTRSVQGVVDTEAFF,TGTGCCACCACACGGTCAGTACAGGGAGTGGTGGACACTGAAGCTTTCTTT
13,-,once,TRBJ2-7,TRBV11-2,CASNHLTGDEQYF,TGTGCCAGCAACCATTTGACAGGTGACGAGCAGTACTTC
15,-,-,TRBJ2-1,TRBV27,CASSFWGELHNEQFF,TGTGCCAGCAGTTTTTGGGGGGAACTCCACAATGAGCAGTTCTTC
13,-,-,TRBJ2-2,TRBV29-1,CSVEDRAPGELFF,TGCAGCGTTGAAGACAGGGCCCCCGGGGAGCTGTTTTTT
18,TRBD2,-,TRBJ2-5,TRBV7-8,CASSLVGGGGVFRETQYF,TGTGCCAGCAGCTTAGTGGGAGGCGGGGGGGTCTTTCGAGAGACCCAGTACTTC
15,-,-,TRBJ1-1,TRBV7-2,CASSLMLLGRHEAFF,TGTGCCAGCAGCTTAATGCTTTTGGGGCGGCATGAAGCTTTCTTT
14,-,-,TRBJ1-1,TRBV5-1,CASSLGRGRTEAFF,TGCGCCAGCAGCTTGGGGCGGGGGCGAACTGAAGCTTTCTTT
15,-,-,TRBJ2-7,TRBV15,CTTSRTKTGTYEQYF,TGTACCACCAGCAGAACCAAGACCGGGACATACGAGCAGTACTTC
11,-,-,TRBJ2-7,TRBV28,CASSFREEQYF,TGTGCCAGCAGCTTCAGGGAAGAGCAGTACTTC
16,-,-,TRBJ1-3,TRBV4-1,CASSQDEGAGGNTIYF,TGCGCCAGCAGCCAAGATGAAGGGGCTGGTGGAAACACCATATATTTT
16,-,-,TRBJ2-2,TRBV10-3,CAISESTRGATGELFF,TGTGCCATCAGTGAGTCGACCAGGGGAGCCACCGGGGAGCTGTTTTTT